The 13 T cell receptor beta chains reported below all come from one sample, sequenced in a study of blood T cells in healthy people across ages. Then a second PCR, running roughly 7 to 11 cycles, was carried out with a sample-barcoded 5' primer and a J-beta primer mix. TCRdb recomputed calls from the 5' RACE reads with MiXCR, one row per CDR3 protein. The table has about 720,000 distinct CDR3 sequences, about 24% seen once. What was sequenced was blood. The receptors originated from a man between 65 and 79 years old in good health.

The chain joins TRBV30 to TRBJ2-1, with D unresolved. This CDR3 region has 13 residues. Trimming removed 0 bases at V and 4 bases at J, with 7 bases between. Germline CDR1 reads GTSNPN; CDR2 reads SVGIG (reference sequence). As DNA, the CDR3 is TGTGCCTGGAGTGTACGGCAGTACAATGAGCAGTTCTTC. It translates to CAWSVRQYNEQFF.

The chain is built from TRBV12-3 or TRBV12-4 and TRBJ1-1; possible D gene TRBD1, 6 bases. V lost 2 bases and J lost 1, with 11 bases in between. CDR3 length: 15 residues. CDR3 loop: CASSLPRGANTEAFF. CDR3 bases: TGTGCCAGCAGTTTACCCAGGGGTGCGAACACTGAAGCTTTCTTT.

DNA of the CDR3: TGTGCCAGCAGTTTATCTCCCAGGAGCAATCAGCCCCAGCATTTT. It encodes CASSLSPRSNQPQHF. The V call is TRBV28, the J call TRBJ1-5; no firm D call. V lost 1 base and J 1 base, leaving 8 bases between the germline ends. The V gene's germline CDR1 is MDHEN and CDR2 SYDVKM. The CDR3 runs 15 residues.

The chain uses TRBV7-8 and TRBJ1-4; no reliable D call. V was trimmed by 5 bases and J by 6 bases, leaving 10 bases between them. Germline CDR1 reads SGHVS; CDR2 reads FQNEAQ. This CDR3 has 13 amino acids. The CDR3, as DNA: TGTGCCAGCAGCACCAGACATGATGAAAAACTGTTTTTT. This sequence encodes CASSTRHDEKLFF.

This clonotype was recorded at least ten times. CDR3 nucleotides: TGTGCCAGTAGTATAGGCCTAGCGACAGAGACCCAGTACTTC. It translates to CASSIGLATETQYF. V gene TRBV19 combines with J gene TRBJ2-5; a weak D match, TRBD2 (6 bases). The CDR3 is made up of 14 amino acids. Germline V gene data show CDR1 as LNHDA and CDR2 as SQIVND (reference sequence). V was cut by 1 base and J by 4 bases, with 10 bases left in between. Full variable domain (remainder filled in from reference TRBV19 and TRBJ2-5): DGGITQSPKYLFRKEGQNVTLSCEQNLNHDAMYWYRQDPGQGLRLIYYSQIVNDFQKGDIAEGYSVSREKKESFPLTVTSAQKNPTAFYLCASSIGLATETQYFGPGTRLLVL.

This chain uses TRBV3-1 with TRBJ2-7; TRBD2 aligns across 8 bases. The J call may be wrong; the DNA end is better matched by TRBJ2-5. The CDR3 extends over 16 amino acids. CDR1 LGHDT and CDR2 YNNKEL come from the germline V gene (reference sequence). The CDR3 is CASSSTPGLVKETQYF. The DNA for the CDR3 is TGTGCCAGCAGCTCGACTCCGGGACTAGTGAAAGAGACCCAGTACTTC.

This clonotype has a count of ten or more. The V gene is TRBV28, the J gene TRBJ2-3; 7 bases agree with TRBD1. Looked up from germline, CDR1 is MDHEN and CDR2 is SYDVKM. The CDR3 length is 15 residues. The junction had 5 bases not matched to a gene; V was cut back by 3 bases and J by 2 bases. Written as DNA, the CDR3 is TGTGCCAGCAGTTTTGCAGGGGGTACCACAGATACGCAGTATTTT. It encodes CASSFAGGTTDTQYF.

The gene calls are TRBV5-1 and TRBJ1-6; D might be TRBD1 (5 bases). Germline V gives CDR1 SGHRS, CDR2 YFSETQ. The V and J ends lost 0 bases and 8 bases respectively, with 9 bases between them. This CDR3 comprises 14 residues. CDR3 sequence (DNA): TGCGCCAGCAGCTTGGGCCAGGGAGATTCACCCCTCCACTTT. This codes for CASSLGQGDSPLHF.

CDR3: CASRGGTANTGELFF. The DNA of the CDR3 is TGTGCCAGCAGGGGGGGAACCGCGAACACCGGGGAGCTGTTTTTT. The chain combines TRBV6-5 with TRBJ2-2, with D perhaps matching TRBD2 (6 bases). Trimming took 6 bases from V and 0 from J, leaving 11 bases between them. The germline V gene has CDR1 MNHEY and CDR2 SVGAGI. The CDR3 sequence is 15 residues long.

The rearrangement uses TRBV12-3 or TRBV12-4 and TRBJ2-7, with a weak D call TRBD1 (7 bases). The CDR3 consists of 14 residues. Trimming removed 3 bases from V and 6 bases from J, with 15 bases in between. The CDR3: CASSLWRGLSEQYF. The CDR3 DNA follows: TGTGCCAGCAGTTTGTGGAGGGGGCTAAGCGAGCAGTACTTC.

The table lists this clonotype with a few counts. This rearrangement joins TRBV20-1 to TRBJ2-5; the D gene is possibly TRBD2 (5 bases). Trimming took off 2 bases at V and 5 bases at J, with 9 bases between the two ends. The CDR3 loop spans 12 amino acids. CDR1 and CDR2 from the germline V gene are DFQATT and SNEGSKA (reference sequence). DNA of the CDR3: TGCAGTGCTAGAAGGCCGGGGGAGACCCAGTACTTC. Residues: CSARRPGETQYF.

V and J are TRBV3-1 and TRBJ1-1; 7 bases line up with TRBD1. V gave up 0 bases and J gave up 4 bases; unmatched junction bases: 8. CDR1 is LGHDT, CDR2 YNNKEL, per germline (reference sequence). The CDR3 spans 16 residues. The CDR3 nucleotides are TGTGCCAGCAGCCAAGAGGGGCACCAGGGGGGCACTGAAGCTTTCTTT. It yields the protein CASSQEGHQGGTEAFF.

This clonotype showed up just a few times. DNA for the CDR3: TGTGCCAGTAGTATTAAGGTCGGGTTCTCTGCCGGGGAGCTGTTTTTT. Translating gives CASSIKVGFSAGELFF. The chain recombines TRBV19 with TRBJ2-2; D gene uncertain. Looked up from germline, CDR1 is LNHDA and CDR2 is SQIVND (reference sequence). This CDR3 has 16 amino acids. V lost 3 bases and J 6 bases, leaving 17 bases between the germline ends.